The present T cell receptor beta chain was sequenced within a study of human CD4 T cells and Enterobacteriaceae (dated by TCRdb to the early 2020s). Results and caveats for the whole study, not just this receptor: The reactivity of ex vivo clonotypes was inferred solely by matching the nucleotide sequences of those clonotypes to CFSE-low cultures from the same donors. In ex vivo samples, clonotypes with broad cross-reactivity seemed more expanded than specific clonotypes, as 11 of 19 and about 65% of the roughly 35 fell within the top 5%.

As to this clone: There is no known antigen for this receptor. Within one base of it there is no much larger clone, and no base qualities were kept.

Looking up the germline V gene (reference sequence) yields CDR1 MNHNY and CDR2 SVGAGI. Including cysteine and phenylalanine, the CDR3 has 15 amino acids. The only DNA kept is the CDR3, 45 bases in frame from the first base. V ends up 8 bases short and J 2 bases short, with an unmatched junction base count of 9. On a FACSAria III, memory CD4+ T cells were FACS-sorted to over 95% purity, defined as all CD4+ cells except CD45RA+CCR7+CD95- naive cells. Blood from healthy donors was obtained from blood donation centers in Switzerland. Total CD4+ T cells and monocytes were enriched by positive selection with CD4 and CD14 magnetic microbeads. CD8+, CD14+, CD16+, CD56+, CD19+ and CD25-bright cells were excluded prior to sorting. In a couple of blood donors, total memory CD4+ T cells were sequenced directly ex vivo to assess in vivo expansion of bacteria-reactive clonotypes. Peripheral blood mononuclear cells were isolated from donor blood using Ficoll-Paque Plus.

Deep-level sequencing was performed on ex vivo total memory CD4+ samples, with a detection sensitivity of one cell in 200,000. The QIAamp DNA Micro Kit was used to extract genomic DNA from cell pellets, and the quantity and purity of the genomic DNA were checked by spectrophotometry. TCR Vbeta CDR3 regions were amplified with the immunoSEQ multiplex PCR assay. The Illumina HiSeq platform was used to sequence the amplicons. Each retrieved sequence was 87 nucleotides long and included the CDR3 region. As for how the authors treated the data: A unique productive TCR Vbeta nucleotide sequence was defined as a clonotype and was quantified by productive template frequency from ImmunoSEQ Analyzer V3.0. A threshold set at the top 5th percentile of each frequency-ranked repertoire was used to define expanded clonotypes. Repertoire overlap was computed as Chao-Jaccard with the R package fossil and visualized by nonmetric multidimensional scaling with the R package MASS. The clones in this table, taken by TCRdb from immuneACCESS, are in-frame only. Not every clone is retained; where verified, under half of the shortfall comes from an unresolved V gene, and the cause of the rest is unknown. That table supplies the V and J calls and clone size; D and trimming were determined from the DNA. In this sample the table shows 25,000 to 30,000 clones, roughly 80% of which occur a single time. The biggest ten clones account for approximately 0.95% of the sample.

This clonotype was sampled from a human donor in good health. The sequenced sample consisted of memory CD4+ T cells from blood. The cell subset or site label, as the study defines it: total memory CD4 T cells sorted directly ex vivo, unstimulated. The chain is assembled from TRBV6-6 and TRBJ1-5; the central 7 bases match TRBD1. The CDR3 has the sequence CASAPDRWGNQPQHF. The DNA sequence is as follows: TGTGCCAGCGCCCCGGACAGGTGGGGCAATCAGCCCCAGCATTTT.